This paragraph reports one T cell receptor (beta chain). Its cognate antigen is unknown. This sample is drawn from a study of cytomegalovirus exposure and HLA in healthy donors. For the study at large: Inside one of the first data releases sat roughly 80 million unique TCRs taken from HLA-typed donors.

13 Jbeta primers and 60 Vbeta primers were used for the PCR. Produced via immunoSEQ multiplex PCR; TCRdb's table is partial and in-frame only. Among roughly 200,000 clones listed, around 86% were seen once. These donors, healthy bone marrow donors, were studied. V was cut by 0 bases and J by 4 bases, with 16 bases left in between. CDR3 size: 15 residues. CDR1 and CDR2 (germline): GTSNPN, SVGIG (reference sequence). General observations from the study: Earlier findings revealed that most TCR beta V segments proved productive either about 87% or about 30% of the time. Versus the approximately 670-donor mean, an Asian-associated ancestry cluster reportedly showed fewer N-insertions in a later analysis.

The gene calls are TRBV30 and TRBJ2-7, with D maybe TRBD2 (5 bases). The TCR originated in a man younger than 40 in good health and CMV-seronegative. Sequenced sample: PBMCs. The CDR3: CAWSVQPTRTYEQYF. CDR3 DNA: TGTGCCTGGAGTGTACAGCCCACTCGGACTTACGAGCAGTACTTC. Full variable domain (rest looked up from reference TRBV30 and TRBJ2-7): SQTIHQWPATLVQPVGSPLSLECTVEGTSNPNLYWYRQAAGRGLQLLFYSVGIGQISSEVPQNLSASRPQDRQFILSSKKLLLSDSGFYLCAWSVQPTRTYEQYFGPGTRLTVT.